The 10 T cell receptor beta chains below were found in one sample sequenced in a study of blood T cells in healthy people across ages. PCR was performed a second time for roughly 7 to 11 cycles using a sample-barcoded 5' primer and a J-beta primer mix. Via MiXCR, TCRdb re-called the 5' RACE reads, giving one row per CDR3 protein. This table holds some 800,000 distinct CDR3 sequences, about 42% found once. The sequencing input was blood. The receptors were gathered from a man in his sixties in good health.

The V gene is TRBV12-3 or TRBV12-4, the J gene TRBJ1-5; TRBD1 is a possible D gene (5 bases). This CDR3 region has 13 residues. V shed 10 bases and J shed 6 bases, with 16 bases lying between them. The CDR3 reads CANSHRSGQPQHF. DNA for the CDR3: TGTGCCAACAGCCACAGGTCCGGTCAGCCCCAGCATTTT.

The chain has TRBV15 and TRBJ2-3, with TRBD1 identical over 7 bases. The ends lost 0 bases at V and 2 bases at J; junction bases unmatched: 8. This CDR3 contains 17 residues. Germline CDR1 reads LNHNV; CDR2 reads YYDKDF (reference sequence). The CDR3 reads CATSRDRSGGPTDTQYF. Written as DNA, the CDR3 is TGTGCCACCAGCAGAGATCGGTCAGGGGGACCCACAGATACGCAGTATTTT. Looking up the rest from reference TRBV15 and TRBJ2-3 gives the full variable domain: DAMVIQNPRYQVTQFGKPVTLSCSQTLNHNVMYWYQQKSSQAPKLLFHYYDKDFNNEADTPDNFQSRRPNTSFCFLDIRSPGLGDTAMYLCATSRDRSGGPTDTQYFGPGTRLTVL.

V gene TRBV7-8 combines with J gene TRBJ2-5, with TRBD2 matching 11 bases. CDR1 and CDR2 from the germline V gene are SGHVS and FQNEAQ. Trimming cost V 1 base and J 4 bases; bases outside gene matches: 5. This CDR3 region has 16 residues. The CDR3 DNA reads TGTGCCAGCAGCTTAGGTGTAGCGGGGGGGCGAGAGACCCAGTACTTC. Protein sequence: CASSLGVAGGRETQYF.

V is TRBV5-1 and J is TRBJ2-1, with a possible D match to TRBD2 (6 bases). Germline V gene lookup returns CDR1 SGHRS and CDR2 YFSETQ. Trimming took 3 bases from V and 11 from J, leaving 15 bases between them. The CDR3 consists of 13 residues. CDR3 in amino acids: CASSWEVRGKQFF. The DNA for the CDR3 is TGCGCCAGCAGCTGGGAAGTGCGGGGTAAGCAGTTCTTC.

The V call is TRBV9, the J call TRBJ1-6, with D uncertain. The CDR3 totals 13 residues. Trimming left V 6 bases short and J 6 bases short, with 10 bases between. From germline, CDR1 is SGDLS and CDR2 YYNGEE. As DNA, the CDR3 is TGTGCCAGCACGCACGAGGGTAATTCACCCCTCCACTTT. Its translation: CASTHEGNSPLHF. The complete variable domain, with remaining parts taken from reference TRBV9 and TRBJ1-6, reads DSGVTQTPKHLITATGQRVTLRCSPRSGDLSVYWYQQSLDQGLQFLIQYYNGEERAKGNILERFSAQQFPDLHSELNLSSLELGDSALYFCASTHEGNSPLHFGNGTRLTVT.

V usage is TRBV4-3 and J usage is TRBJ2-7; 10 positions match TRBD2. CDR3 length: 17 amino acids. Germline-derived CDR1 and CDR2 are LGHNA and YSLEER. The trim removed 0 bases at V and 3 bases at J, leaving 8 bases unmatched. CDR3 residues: CASSQEVYVAGGYEQYF. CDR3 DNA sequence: TGCGCCAGCAGCCAAGAGGTTTATGTAGCGGGGGGCTACGAGCAGTACTTC.

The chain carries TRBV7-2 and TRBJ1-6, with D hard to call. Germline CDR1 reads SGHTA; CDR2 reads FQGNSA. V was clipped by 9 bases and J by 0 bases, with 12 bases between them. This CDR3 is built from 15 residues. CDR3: CASGRVSSYNSPLHF. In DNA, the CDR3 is TGTGCCAGTGGCAGAGTCAGCTCCTATAATTCACCCCTCCACTTT.

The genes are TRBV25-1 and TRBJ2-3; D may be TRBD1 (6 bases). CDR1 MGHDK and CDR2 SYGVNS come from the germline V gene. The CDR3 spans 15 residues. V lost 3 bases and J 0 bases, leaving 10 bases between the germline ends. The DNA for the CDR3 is TGTGCCAGCAGTGAGGCAGGGACAAGCACAGATACGCAGTATTTT. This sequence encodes CASSEAGTSTDTQYF. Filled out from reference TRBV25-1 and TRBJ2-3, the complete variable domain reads EADIYQTPRYLVIGTGKKITLECSQTMGHDKMYWYQQDPGMELHLIHYSYGVNSTEKGDLSSESTVSRIRTEHFPLTLESARPSHTSQYLCASSEAGTSTDTQYFGPGTRLTVL.

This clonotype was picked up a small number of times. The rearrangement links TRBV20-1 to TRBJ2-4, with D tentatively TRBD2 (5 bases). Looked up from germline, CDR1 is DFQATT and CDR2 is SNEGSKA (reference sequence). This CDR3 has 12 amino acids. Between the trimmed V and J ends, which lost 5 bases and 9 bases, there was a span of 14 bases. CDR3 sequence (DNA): TGCAGTGCTTCCCCGGGGAGTGGCATTCAGTACTTC. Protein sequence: CSASPGSGIQYF.

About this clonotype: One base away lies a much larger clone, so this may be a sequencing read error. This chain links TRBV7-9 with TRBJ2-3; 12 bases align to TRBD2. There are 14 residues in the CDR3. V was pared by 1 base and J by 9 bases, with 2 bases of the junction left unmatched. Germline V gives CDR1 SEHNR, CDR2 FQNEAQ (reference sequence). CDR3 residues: CASSLGLAGATQYF. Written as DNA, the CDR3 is TGTGCCAGCAGCTTAGGACTAGCGGGGGCGACGCAGTATTTT.